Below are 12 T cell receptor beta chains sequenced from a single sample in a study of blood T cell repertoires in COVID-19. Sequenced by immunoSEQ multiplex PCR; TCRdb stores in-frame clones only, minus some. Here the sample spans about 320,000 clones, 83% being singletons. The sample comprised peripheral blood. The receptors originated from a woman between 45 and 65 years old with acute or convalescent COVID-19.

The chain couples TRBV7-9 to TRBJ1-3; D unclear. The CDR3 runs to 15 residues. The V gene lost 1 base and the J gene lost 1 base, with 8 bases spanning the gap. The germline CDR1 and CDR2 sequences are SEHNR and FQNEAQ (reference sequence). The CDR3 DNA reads TGTGCCAGCAGCTTAGGACCCGGGTCTGGAAACACCATATATTTT. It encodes CASSLGPGSGNTIYF.

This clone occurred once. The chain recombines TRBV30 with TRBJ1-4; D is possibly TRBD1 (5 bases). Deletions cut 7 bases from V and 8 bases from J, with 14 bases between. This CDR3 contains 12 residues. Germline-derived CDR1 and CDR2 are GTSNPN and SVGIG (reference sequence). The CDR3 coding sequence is TGTGCCTCCGGGGGGGAAGGAGAAAAACTGTTTTTT. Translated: CASGGEGEKLFF.

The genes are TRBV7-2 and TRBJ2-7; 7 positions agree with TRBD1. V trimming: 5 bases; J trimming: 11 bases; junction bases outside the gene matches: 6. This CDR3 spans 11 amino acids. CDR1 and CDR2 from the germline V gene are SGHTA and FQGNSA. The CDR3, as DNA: TGTGCCAGCAGCCAACAGGGGATGGAGTACTTC. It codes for CASSQQGMEYF.

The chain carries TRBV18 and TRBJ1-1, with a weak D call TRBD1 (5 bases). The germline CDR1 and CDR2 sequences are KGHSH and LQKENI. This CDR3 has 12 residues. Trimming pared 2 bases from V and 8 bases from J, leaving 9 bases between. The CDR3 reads CASSPGGLEAFF. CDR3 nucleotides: TGTGCCAGCTCACCAGGGGGACTCGAAGCTTTCTTT. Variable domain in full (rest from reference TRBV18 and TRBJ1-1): NAGVMQNPRHLVRRRGQEARLRCSPMKGHSHVYWYRQLPEEGLKFMVYLQKENIIDESGMPKERFSAEFPKEGPSILRIQQVVRGDSAAYFCASSPGGLEAFFGQGTRLTVV.

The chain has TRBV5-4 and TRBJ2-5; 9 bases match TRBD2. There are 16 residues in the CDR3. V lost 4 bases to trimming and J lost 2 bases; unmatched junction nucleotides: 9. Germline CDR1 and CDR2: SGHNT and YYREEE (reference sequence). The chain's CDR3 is CASSVTSGGGQETQYF. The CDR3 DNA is TGTGCCAGCAGCGTGACTAGCGGCGGCGGACAAGAGACCCAGTACTTC.

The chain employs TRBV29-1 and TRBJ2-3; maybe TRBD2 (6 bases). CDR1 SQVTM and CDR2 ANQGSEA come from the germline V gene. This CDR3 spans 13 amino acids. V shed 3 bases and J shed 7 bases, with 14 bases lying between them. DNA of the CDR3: TGCAGCGTTGAGGGTGGGGAGGTGAATACGCAGTATTTT. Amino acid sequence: CSVEGGEVNTQYF.

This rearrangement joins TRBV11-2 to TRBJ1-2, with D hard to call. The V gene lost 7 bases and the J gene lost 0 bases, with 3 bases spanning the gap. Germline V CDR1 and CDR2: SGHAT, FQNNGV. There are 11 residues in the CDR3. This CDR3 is CASTTNYGYTF. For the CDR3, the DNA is TGTGCCAGCACCACTAACTATGGCTACACCTTC.

This CDR3 is CASSSGQSAKNIQYF. CDR3 coding DNA: TGTGCCAGCAGCTCCGGACAGTCAGCCAAAAACATTCAGTACTTC. The chain is built from TRBV7-9 and TRBJ2-4; perhaps TRBD1 as D (6 bases). The germline V and J ends were trimmed by 4 bases and 0 bases, with 10 bases remaining between them. Germline V gives CDR1 SEHNR, CDR2 FQNEAQ (reference sequence). The CDR3 spans 15 residues.

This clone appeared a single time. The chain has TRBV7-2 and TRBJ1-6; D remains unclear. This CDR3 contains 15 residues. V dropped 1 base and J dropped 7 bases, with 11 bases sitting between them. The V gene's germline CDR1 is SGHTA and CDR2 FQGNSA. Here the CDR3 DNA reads TGTGCCAGCAGCTTAGGCGCCTTACCCAATTCACCCCTCCACTTT. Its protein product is CASSLGALPNSPLHF. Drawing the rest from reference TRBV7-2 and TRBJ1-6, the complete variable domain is GAGVSQSPSNKVTEKGKDVELRCDPISGHTALYWYRQSLGQGLEFLIYFQGNSAPDKSGLPSDRFSAERTGGSVSTLTIQRTQQEDSAVYLCASSLGALPNSPLHFGNGTRLTVT.

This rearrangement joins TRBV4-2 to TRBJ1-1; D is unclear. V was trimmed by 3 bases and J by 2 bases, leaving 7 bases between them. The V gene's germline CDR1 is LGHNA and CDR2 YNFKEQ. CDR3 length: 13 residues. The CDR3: CASSQGFNTEAFF. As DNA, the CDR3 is TGTGCCAGCAGCCAGGGCTTTAACACTGAAGCTTTCTTT.

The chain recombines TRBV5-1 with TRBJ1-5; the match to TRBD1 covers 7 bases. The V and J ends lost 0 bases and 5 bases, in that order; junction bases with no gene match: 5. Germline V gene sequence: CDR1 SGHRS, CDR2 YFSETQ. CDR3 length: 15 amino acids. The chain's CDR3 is CASSLDDRADQPQHF. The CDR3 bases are TGCGCCAGCAGCTTGGATGACAGGGCCGATCAGCCCCAGCATTTT.

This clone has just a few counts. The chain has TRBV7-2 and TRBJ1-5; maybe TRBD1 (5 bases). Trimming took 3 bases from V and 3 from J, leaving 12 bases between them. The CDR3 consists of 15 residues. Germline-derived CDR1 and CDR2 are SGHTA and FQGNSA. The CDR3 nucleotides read TGTGCCAGCAGCTTCGGAGGAGGGGACAATCAGCCCCAGCATTTT. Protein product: CASSFGGGDNQPQHF.